Below, 28 T cell receptor beta chains from the same sample are listed, as sequenced in a study of response to subunit inactivated influenza vaccine. One entry per CDR3 protein results from TCRdb running MiXCR on the RT-PCR reads. Of about 700,000 distinct CDR3 sequences listed, 14% are singletons. This sample comprised PBMCs from blood, obtained roughly 15 days before vaccination. These receptors all come from a man aged 50 to 59 who received an inactivated influenza vaccine.

The chain combines TRBV20-1 with TRBJ2-7; possible D gene TRBD1, 6 bases. Germline V gene sequence: CDR1 DFQATT, CDR2 SNEGSKA (reference sequence). The V end lost 2 bases, the J end lost 3 bases, and 14 bases lay between the germline ends. The CDR3 sequence is 14 residues long. This chain's CDR3 is CSARTTGQFYEQYF. The DNA of the CDR3 is TGCAGTGCTAGAACGACAGGACAGTTCTACGAGCAGTACTTC.

V is TRBV18 and J is TRBJ2-1; 10 positions match TRBD2. CDR1 and CDR2 (germline): KGHSH, LQKENI. V lost 2 bases to trimming and J lost 5 bases; unmatched junction nucleotides: 12. The CDR3 covers 18 residues. The CDR3 loop reads CASSPDQMRTSGNNEQFF. CDR3 coding DNA: TGTGCCAGCTCACCAGATCAGATGCGGACTAGCGGCAACAATGAGCAGTTCTTC. The full variable domain, with the rest looked up from reference TRBV18 and TRBJ2-1, is NAGVMQNPRHLVRRRGQEARLRCSPMKGHSHVYWYRQLPEEGLKFMVYLQKENIIDESGMPKERFSAEFPKEGPSILRIQQVVRGDSAAYFCASSPDQMRTSGNNEQFFGPGTRLTVL.

The sample holds a few counts of this clonotype. This chain links TRBV10-3 with TRBJ2-7; a possible D gene is TRBD1 (6 bases). Trimming left V 0 bases short and J 4 bases short, with 10 bases between. In germline, CDR1 is ENHRY, CDR2 SYGVKD. The CDR3 has 14 residues. CDR3 sequence: CAISESYRAYEQYF. The CDR3 coding sequence is TGTGCCATCAGTGAGTCGTACAGGGCATACGAGCAGTACTTC.

This clonotype was recorded a few times. The chain's CDR3 is CASSFGTSGMAGETQYF. In DNA form, the CDR3 reads TGTGCCAGCAGCTTTGGGACTAGCGGGATGGCGGGAGAGACCCAGTACTTC. The chain joins TRBV7-9 to TRBJ2-5; 13 bases are a match to TRBD2. The CDR3 extends over 17 amino acids. Germline V CDR1 and CDR2: SEHNR, FQNEAQ (reference sequence). V was clipped by 3 bases and J by 4 bases; unmatched bases: 8.

The V and J genes are TRBV15 and TRBJ1-1; D is ambiguous. Trimming removed 7 bases at V and 0 bases at J, with 9 bases between. The CDR3 totals 13 residues. The germline gives CDR1 LNHNV, CDR2 YYDKDF (reference sequence). CDR3 in DNA: TGTGCCACCACCCAGCGAATGAACACTGAAGCTTTCTTT. Protein sequence: CATTQRMNTEAFF.

This clonotype was recorded many times. A single base separates this from a much larger clone, so it may be a read error. The chain is built from TRBV12-3 or TRBV12-4 and TRBJ1-1; no firm D call. V lost 3 bases, J lost 1 base, and 6 bases lay in between. CDR3 length equals 13 residues. Here the CDR3 reads CASSFSENTEAFF. The CDR3 DNA reads as TGTGCCAGCAGTTTTTCAGAGAACACTGAAGCTTTCTTT.

This clonotype was detected only a few times. The chain recombines TRBV12-3 or TRBV12-4 with TRBJ2-1; D may be TRBD1 (6 bases). The CDR3 runs 18 residues. V was shortened by 5 bases and J by 4 bases, with 24 bases between the two germline ends. CDR3 sequence: CASSIFRGTYLTYNEQFF. The CDR3 coding sequence is TGTGCCAGCAGTATCTTCAGGGGAACCTACCTAACATACAATGAGCAGTTCTTC.

The chain recombines TRBV7-2 with TRBJ2-2, with 11 bases matching TRBD2. The V gene's germline CDR1 is SGHTA and CDR2 FQGNSA. The CDR3 extends over 17 amino acids. V lost 1 base, J lost 7 bases, and 8 bases stayed unmatched. The CDR3 reads CASSLVSGGAAGGELFF. In nucleotides, the CDR3 is TGTGCCAGCAGCTTAGTTAGCGGGGGGGCTGCTGGCGGGGAGCTGTTTTTT.

The rearrangement uses TRBV10-3 and TRBJ2-1; no definite D call. Trimming left V 3 bases short and J 6 bases short, with 6 bases between. Germline assignment: CDR1 ENHRY and CDR2 SYGVKD. The CDR3 runs to 12 residues. The CDR3 here is CAISDDRNEQFF. In nucleotides, the CDR3 is TGTGCCATCAGTGATGATCGCAATGAGCAGTTCTTC.

This chain's CDR3 is CASSYAGQHSYEQYF. As DNA, the CDR3 is TGTGCCAGCAGTTACGCCGGACAGCACTCCTACGAGCAGTACTTC. This chain joins TRBV6-2 or TRBV6-3 and TRBJ2-7, with D tentatively TRBD1 (6 bases). Trimming pared 2 bases from V and 0 bases from J, leaving 11 bases between. CDR1 and CDR2 from the germline V gene are MNHEY and SVGEGT. This CDR3 has 15 amino acids.

This clonotype showed up just a few times. J is TRBJ2-7 and V is TRBV5-1; TRBD1 matches at 10 bases. The CDR3 consists of 15 residues. Germline V gene sequence: CDR1 SGHRS, CDR2 YFSETQ. The V gene end was trimmed by 9 bases and the J gene end by 3 bases; junction bases not matched to a gene: 12. The chain's CDR3 is CATNSPGQGLYEQYF. The DNA of the CDR3 is TGCGCCACCAATTCCCCGGGACAGGGGCTCTACGAGCAGTACTTC.

This clonotype was detected many times. The CDR3 loop is CASSPVWGSSYNEQFF. CDR3 sequence (DNA): TGTGCCAGCAGCCCGGTGTGGGGGAGCTCCTACAATGAGCAGTTCTTC. The chain has TRBV7-9 and TRBJ2-1; D may match TRBD1 or TRBD2 (5 bases each). The ends were cut back, 5 bases at V and 0 bases at J, with 14 bases in the middle. The CDR3 sequence is 16 residues long. Looked up from germline, CDR1 is SEHNR and CDR2 is FQNEAQ (reference sequence).

The CDR3 sequence: CASSRTAISYNEQFF. The DNA for the CDR3 is TGTGCCAGCAGCCGGACGGCCATATCCTACAATGAGCAGTTCTTC. The chain links TRBV7-2 to TRBJ2-1; no clear D gene. V was shortened by 5 bases and J by 1 base, with 12 bases between the two germline ends. CDR1 is SGHTA, CDR2 FQGNSA, per germline. There are 15 residues in the CDR3. Full variable domain (rest looked up from reference TRBV7-2 and TRBJ2-1): GAGVSQSPSNKVTEKGKDVELRCDPISGHTALYWYRQSLGQGLEFLIYFQGNSAPDKSGLPSDRFSAERTGGSVSTLTIQRTQQEDSAVYLCASSRTAISYNEQFFGPGTRLTVL.

The chain has TRBV20-1 and TRBJ2-1, with TRBD2 identical over 8 bases. The ends lost 1 base at V and 0 bases at J; junction bases unmatched: 5. CDR1 is DFQATT and CDR2 is SNEGSKA in the germline V gene (reference sequence). This CDR3 region has 16 residues. Written as DNA, the CDR3 is TGCAGTGCTAGAGCCCTAGCGGGCGCCTCCTACAATGAGCAGTTCTTC. It yields the protein CSARALAGASYNEQFF.

This chain joins TRBV6-1 and TRBJ2-2; tentatively, D is TRBD2 (6 bases). The CDR3 runs 17 residues. Trimming took 6 bases from V and 6 from J, leaving 23 bases between them. From germline, CDR1 is MNHNS and CDR2 SASEGT. CDR3 in DNA: TGTGCCAGCAGACCCTGGCCAGGCGGGACGAAACCCGGGGAGCTGTTTTTT. Protein product: CASRPWPGGTKPGELFF.

This clonotype showed up just a few times. At one of its ends the junction is not consistent with the germline gene, which may arise from a read error. The chain has TRBV12-3 or TRBV12-4 and TRBJ1-2, with 7 nucleotides matching TRBD1. The CDR3 extends over 16 amino acids. CDR3 sequence: CASSSRQGFLLYGYTF. Here the CDR3 DNA reads TGCGCCAGCAGTTCACGACAGGGATTTTTGCTCTATGGCTACACCTTC.

The sample holds a few counts of this clonotype. This chain links TRBV20-1 with TRBJ2-1; TRBD2 matches 11 bases. Germline V gives CDR1 DFQATT, CDR2 SNEGSKA (reference sequence). The CDR3 is 14 residues long. V shed 6 bases and J 3 bases; nucleotides not matched to a gene: 4. CDR3 nucleotides: TGCAGTGCGATGGGACTAGCGGTCTACAATGAGCAGTTCTTC. It yields the protein CSAMGLAVYNEQFF.

The chain is built from TRBV19 and TRBJ1-6; a weak D match, TRBD1 (5 bases). Trimming pared 5 bases from V and 7 bases from J, leaving 12 bases between. CDR3 length equals 14 residues. Germline assignment: CDR1 LNHDA and CDR2 SQIVND (reference sequence). This CDR3 is CASSRRGGNSPLHF. The CDR3 nucleotides are TGTGCCAGTAGTCGACGGGGCGGCAATTCACCCCTCCACTTT.

This clonotype came up many times. The chain is built from TRBV12-3 or TRBV12-4 and TRBJ2-7, with 10 bases identical to TRBD1. The length of the CDR3 is 14 residues. The J segment lost 7 bases and the V segment lost 6 bases, leaving 9 bases of the junction unmatched. Here the CDR3 reads CASRGQGLFAEQYF. The CDR3, as DNA: TGTGCCAGCAGGGGACAGGGGCTTTTTGCGGAGCAGTACTTC.

This clonotype was detected a few times. The rearrangement joins TRBV12-3 or TRBV12-4 to TRBJ2-1; D perhaps matches TRBD1 (6 bases). There are 15 residues in the CDR3. Trimming shortened V by 6 bases and J by 4 bases, and 16 bases separated the two germline ends. CDR3 bases: TGTGCCAGCAGAGACGACCGGACAGATTACAATGAGCAGTTCTTC. Encoded protein: CASRDDRTDYNEQFF.

This clonotype has only a few counts. The rearrangement links TRBV5-1 to TRBJ1-1; D is uncertain. The CDR3 consists of 14 residues. Germline V gene sequence: CDR1 SGHRS, CDR2 YFSETQ. Trimming pared 5 bases from V and 1 base from J, leaving 12 bases between. The CDR3 DNA is TGCGCCAGCAGTAAAATGGCAAGGAACACTGAAGCTTTCTTT. Translating gives CASSKMARNTEAFF. Full variable domain (outside the CDR3, taken from reference TRBV5-1 and TRBJ1-1): KAGVTQTPRYLIKTRGQQVTLSCSPISGHRSVSWYQQTPGQGLQFLFEYFSETQRNKGNFPGRFSGRQFSNSRSEMNVSTLELGDSALYLCASSKMARNTEAFFGQGTRLTVV.

This clonotype has more than one count but fewer than ten. The genes are TRBV5-1 and TRBJ2-4; tentative D call: TRBD2 (6 bases). V lost 1 base and J lost 0, with 17 bases in between. The germline CDR1 and CDR2 sequences are SGHRS and YFSETQ. The CDR3 has 18 amino acids. In DNA, the CDR3 is TGCGCCAGCAGCTTGTCTGAAAGGTCCGGGGGAGCCAAAAACATTCAGTACTTC. Translated, it gives CASSLSERSGGAKNIQYF.

In its sample, this clonotype was seen a few times. The chain is built from TRBV29-1 and TRBJ1-2; D is unresolved. Germline loops: CDR1 SQVTM, CDR2 ANQGSEA. V lost 2 bases to trimming and J lost 4 bases, with 2 bases between them. This CDR3 contains 10 residues. The CDR3 region has the DNA TGCAGCGTTGAAAGCTATGGCTACACCTTC. This sequence encodes CSVESYGYTF.

The gene calls are TRBV7-6 and TRBJ2-7, with 12 positions matching TRBD2. Germline assignment: CDR1 SGHVS and CDR2 FNYEAQ. V trimming: 1 base; J trimming: 3 bases; junction bases outside the gene matches: 7. The CDR3 runs 17 residues. The CDR3 DNA reads TGTGCCAGCAGCTTAGGGGCCGGGACTAGCGGGTTCTACGAGCAGTACTTC. Translation: CASSLGAGTSGFYEQYF.

The rearrangement links TRBV7-7 to TRBJ2-3; D call uncertain. Germline CDR1 reads SSHAT; CDR2 reads FNYEAQ (reference sequence). The CDR3 consists of 14 residues. Deletions cut 5 bases from V and 4 bases from J, with 13 bases between. DNA of the CDR3: TGTGCCAGCAGCCCGGGCCAGGCGGCAGATACGCAGTATTTT. Amino acid sequence: CASSPGQAADTQYF.

Only a few counts were recorded for this clonotype. This chain uses TRBV7-2 with TRBJ2-3; D might be TRBD1 (6 bases). The CDR3 contains 15 residues. Trimming took off 2 bases at V and 0 bases at J, with 9 bases between the two ends. Germline loops: CDR1 SGHTA, CDR2 FQGNSA. The CDR3 here is CASSLYGQSTDTQYF. As DNA, the CDR3 is TGTGCCAGCAGCTTATACGGACAGAGCACAGATACGCAGTATTTT.

The genes are TRBV11-2 and TRBJ1-5; possible D gene TRBD1, 5 bases. The CDR3 covers 15 residues. CDR1 and CDR2 from the germline V gene are SGHAT and FQNNGV. With 1 base removed from V and 3 bases from J, the gap between germline ends came to 10 bases. The CDR3 loop is CASSLGAGNNQPQHF. As DNA, the CDR3 is TGTGCCAGCAGCTTAGGGGCAGGGAACAATCAGCCCCAGCATTTT.

This clonotype was counted between two and nine times. V is TRBV7-8 and J is TRBJ1-1; D call uncertain. V was clipped by 5 bases and J by 0 bases, with 10 bases between them. There are 14 residues in the CDR3. Germline V gene sequence: CDR1 SGHVS, CDR2 FQNEAQ. CDR3 protein: CASSLGPMNTEAFF. The CDR3 coding sequence is TGTGCCAGCAGCCTCGGACCCATGAACACTGAAGCTTTCTTT.